What follows is one TCR beta chain and its context. What it binds is unknown. This entry belongs to a study of shared clonotypes between healthy human individuals. On the study more broadly: Three plates were used per donor for CD4 naive, three for CD4 memory, two for CD8 naive and one for CD8 memory. Overall study results and limits: Enrolling few donors narrowed the genetic and exposure-history diversity that was represented. Rarefaction gave evidence that sorted-subset sequencing remained incomplete despite large depth.

Replicate sorted-subset PCRs were loaded with about 0.2 ug DNA, about 31,000 T cell genomes. Data came from immunoSEQ multiplex PCR; TCRdb stores just in-frame clones and leaves some out. This table holds some 1.5 million clones, roughly 98% found once. The clonotype comes from a man aged 25 to 40 in good health. The material sequenced was naive CD4+ T cells sorted from blood. Stated subset: CD45RA+ positively selected.

The CDR3 DNA sequence: TGCGCCAGCGGCAAGGTGCCGGGTACCGGGGAGCTGTTTTTT. Encoded protein: CASGKVPGTGELFF. This chain uses TRBV5-1 with TRBJ2-2, with no clear D. The CDR3 sequence is 14 residues long. Germline V lookup: CDR1 SGHRS, CDR2 YFSETQ. V was cut by 7 bases and J by 5 bases, with 15 bases left in between.